This is a list of T cell receptor beta chains from one sample in a study of monozygotic twins with inflammatory bowel disease. For each CDR3 protein, TCRdb gives one entry from its re-call of the 5' RACE reads, without DNA. The repertoire shows a few hundred thousand distinct CDR3 sequences; the top ten hold 2% to 3%. Source material: blood. The receptor set was obtained from a human donor with ulcerative colitis or Crohn's disease, or a healthy co-twin of an affected twin (not recorded which). Both conserved end residues are part of each CDR3. Fields, in order: V gene, J gene, CDR3 protein.

v_gene: TRBV7-9
j_gene: TRBJ1-2
CDR3aa: CASTPETPDGYTF

v_gene: TRBV6-2/TRBV6-3
j_gene: TRBJ2-7
CDR3aa: CASSYPRTEGYEQYF

v_gene: TRBV27
j_gene: TRBJ2-1
CDR3aa: CASSLGDTSYNEQFF

v_gene: TRBV7-3
j_gene: TRBJ2-2
CDR3aa: CASSFPTLWRGDTGELFF

v_gene: TRBV5-1
j_gene: TRBJ2-5
CDR3aa: CASSLLTQAGETQYF

v_gene: TRBV7-2
j_gene: TRBJ2-5
CDR3aa: CASSLGPGLAQETQYF

v_gene: TRBV9
j_gene: TRBJ2-7
CDR3aa: CASSVELTSYEQYF

v_gene: TRBV9
j_gene: TRBJ2-7
CDR3aa: CASSDGTDFSYEQYF

v_gene: TRBV6-1
j_gene: TRBJ2-1
CDR3aa: CASSLGSERGEQFF

v_gene: TRBV5-1
j_gene: TRBJ1-5
CDR3aa: CAGSFTGISNQPQHF